The 24 T cell receptor beta chains below all came from one sample that was sequenced in a study of T-cell reconstitution after alpha-beta-depleted transplantation in children. Researchers prepared the TCRbeta library using unique molecular identifiers, the study reports. TCRdb passed the PCR reads through MiXCR, listing each CDR3 protein once. The repertoire holds approximately 88,000 distinct CDR3 sequences, 9% to 15% seen once, with approximately 15% in the top ten. Specimen: PBMCs from the stem cell graft donor, collected from the stem cell graft. These receptors were taken from a human donor who donated a stem cell graft to a child with inherited bone marrow failure.

The rearrangement links TRBV6-2 or TRBV6-3 to TRBJ2-3; D perhaps matches TRBD2 (6 bases). Germline CDR1 and CDR2: MNHEY and SVGEGT. CDR3 length: 14 amino acids. V was trimmed by 8 bases and J by 0 bases, leaving 12 bases between them. The CDR3 DNA follows: TGTGCCAGCTTGGGACTGGCTAGCACAGATACGCAGTATTTT. Amino acid sequence: CASLGLASTDTQYF.

This chain links TRBV11-2 with TRBJ1-1; no clear D. Trimming took off 7 bases at V and 0 bases at J, with 9 bases between the two ends. The CDR3 is 13 residues long. The germline gives CDR1 SGHAT, CDR2 FQNNGV. The CDR3 spells CASTLQLNTEAFF. The CDR3 bases are TGTGCCAGCACCCTACAGCTGAACACTGAAGCTTTCTTT.

The rearrangement joins TRBV14 to TRBJ1-5; 7 bases are a match to TRBD1. There are 14 residues in the CDR3. Germline loops: CDR1 SGHDN, CDR2 FVKESK. The J segment lost 5 bases and the V segment lost 4 bases, leaving 5 bases of the junction unmatched. The CDR3 sequence: CASSLTGIYQPQHF. DNA for the CDR3: TGTGCCAGCAGCCTGACAGGGATCTATCAGCCCCAGCATTTT.

This clonotype occurred many times. The chain couples TRBV5-1 to TRBJ2-7; 7 bases agree with TRBD1. CDR1 is SGHRS, CDR2 YFSETQ, per germline. Germline trimming cut 4 bases from V and 6 bases from J; bases unmatched to any gene: 7. The CDR3 loop spans 13 amino acids. The CDR3 here is CASSQGQITEQYF. As DNA, the CDR3 is TGCGCCAGCAGCCAGGGACAGATCACCGAGCAGTACTTC.

The CDR3 sequence is CASSPFSTGELFF. For the CDR3, the DNA is TGTGCCAGCAGCCCCTTTAGCACCGGGGAGCTGTTTTTT. The chain carries TRBV14 and TRBJ2-2; D not resolved. Trimming pared 4 bases from V and 4 bases from J, leaving 7 bases between. Per the germline V gene, CDR1 is SGHDN and CDR2 is FVKESK. This CDR3 comprises 13 residues.

This clonotype has a count of ten or more. The chain has TRBV7-8 and TRBJ1-5; D remains ambiguous. V gave up 3 bases and J gave up 0 bases, with 9 bases separating them. The germline V gene encodes CDR1 SGHVS and CDR2 FQNEAQ. This CDR3 is 15 amino acids long. The CDR3 DNA is TGTGCCAGCAGCTTCCAGACCATTAGCAATCAGCCCCAGCATTTT. Translating it yields CASSFQTISNQPQHF.

This clonotype has at least ten counts. The chain joins TRBV20-1 to TRBJ2-7, with D possibly matching TRBD2 (7 bases). Germline CDR1 reads DFQATT; CDR2 reads SNEGSKA (reference sequence). The CDR3 is made up of 17 amino acids. The V gene lost 7 bases and the J gene lost 5 bases, with 30 bases spanning the gap. CDR3 region: CSVTPQLSGGRGDEQYF. CDR3 sequence (DNA): TGCAGTGTCACACCTCAACTTAGCGGAGGGAGGGGGGACGAGCAGTACTTC.

This clonotype was detected many times. The V gene is TRBV29-1, the J gene TRBJ1-3, with 7 bases that match TRBD1. The CDR3 covers 13 residues. Trimming removed 4 bases from V and 6 bases from J; junction bases left unmatched: 6. Germline CDR1 reads SQVTM; CDR2 reads ANQGSEA. The CDR3 nucleotides are TGCAGCGTTGGGGAGGGGGCCGCAAACACCATATATTTT. Translation gives CSVGEGAANTIYF. The full variable domain, in which reference TRBV29-1 and TRBJ1-3 provide the parts outside the CDR3, is SAVISQKPSRDICQRGTSLTIQCQVDSQVTMMFWYRQQPGQSLTLIATANQGSEATYESGFVIDKFPISRPNLTFSTLTVSNMSPEDSSIYLCSVGEGAANTIYFGEGSWLTVV.

The sample holds many counts of this clonotype. The rearrangement links TRBV12-3 or TRBV12-4 to TRBJ1-4, with D unclear. Trimming removed 5 bases from V and 1 base from J, with 8 bases in between. The length of the CDR3 is 14 residues. In nucleotides, the CDR3 is TGTGCCAGCAGTAGTTCCGGAACTAATGAAAAACTGTTTTTT. Its translation: CASSSSGTNEKLFF.

This clonotype was seen repeatedly, ten times or more. The CDR3 loop reads CASSVEGPGANVLTF. DNA for the CDR3: TGTGCCAGCAGCGTAGAAGGGCCTGGGGCCAACGTCCTGACTTTC. This chain connects TRBV9 to TRBJ2-6; no firm D call. Germline lookup yields CDR1 SGDLS and CDR2 YYNGEE. This CDR3 spans 15 amino acids. Trimming took off 0 bases at V and 2 bases at J, with 6 bases between the two ends. The full variable domain, in which reference TRBV9 and TRBJ2-6 provide the parts outside the CDR3, is DSGVTQTPKHLITATGQRVTLRCSPRSGDLSVYWYQQSLDQGLQFLIQYYNGEERAKGNILERFSAQQFPDLHSELNLSSLELGDSALYFCASSVEGPGANVLTFGAGSRLTVL.

This clonotype has at least ten counts. The chain is built from TRBV5-1 and TRBJ2-7, with a weak D call TRBD1 (6 bases). Per the germline V gene, CDR1 is SGHRS and CDR2 is YFSETQ. The CDR3 sequence is 14 residues long. Trimming took off 0 bases at V and 2 bases at J, with 9 bases between the two ends. CDR3 sequence reads: CASSLGGPPYEQYF. The CDR3 coding sequence is TGCGCCAGCAGCTTGGGGGGGCCTCCCTACGAGCAGTACTTC.

This rearrangement joins TRBV7-2 to TRBJ2-3, with D maybe TRBD2 (7 bases). With 1 base removed from V and 1 base from J, the gap between germline ends came to 15 bases. This CDR3 region has 17 residues. Germline V gene sequence: CDR1 SGHTA, CDR2 FQGNSA. Here the CDR3 reads CASSLVGGDIRTDTQYF. The CDR3 nucleotides are TGTGCCAGCAGCTTAGTGGGGGGGGACATACGCACAGATACGCAGTATTTT.

There are many counts of this clonotype. The chain joins TRBV20-1 to TRBJ1-1, with D unresolved. V was clipped by 5 bases and J by 1 base, with 8 bases between them. The CDR3 loop spans 12 amino acids. Germline assignment: CDR1 DFQATT and CDR2 SNEGSKA (reference sequence). The CDR3: CSARTQNTEAFF. The DNA for the CDR3 is TGCAGTGCTCGCACACAGAACACTGAAGCTTTCTTT.

This clonotype has a count of ten or more. The chain is built from TRBV6-5 and TRBJ1-2; D is ambiguous. The germline gives CDR1 MNHEY, CDR2 SVGAGI. CDR3 size: 15 residues. V lost 0 bases and J lost 3, with 11 bases in between. The DNA of the CDR3 is TGTGCCAGCAGTTACTCGTTAGGGTTAGACTATGGCTACACCTTC. Its translation: CASSYSLGLDYGYTF.

This clonotype was seen many times. The chain is built from TRBV24-1 and TRBJ2-2; unclear D gene. V lost 0 bases and J 1 base, leaving 5 bases between the germline ends. The CDR3 extends over 15 amino acids. Germline V lookup: CDR1 KGHDR, CDR2 SFDVKD. CDR3 DNA sequence: TGTGCCACCAGTGATTTGCCGCAGAACACCGGGGAGCTGTTTTTT. This encodes CATSDLPQNTGELFF.

This clonotype was recorded many times. An end of the junction does not agree with germline; a read error may underlie this. The V call is TRBV20-1, the J call TRBJ1-4; 7 nucleotides line up with TRBD1. Germline CDR1 DFQATT, CDR2 SNEGSKA (reference sequence). The length of the CDR3 is 13 residues. The CDR3 loop reads CSARGQAQEKLFF. The CDR3 bases are TGCAGTGCGAGAGGACAGGCGCAGGAAAAACTGTTTTTT.

The chain combines TRBV29-1 with TRBJ2-2; 9 nucleotides align to TRBD1. CDR3 size: 15 residues. Germline CDR1 SQVTM, CDR2 ANQGSEA. Trimming cost V 8 bases and J 2 bases; bases outside gene matches: 9. CDR3 sequence: CSILGQGGNTGELFF. The CDR3 bases are TGCAGCATACTGGGACAGGGTGGAAACACCGGGGAGCTGTTTTTT.

This clonotype was picked up many times. The chain combines TRBV7-2 with TRBJ2-7; 7 bases are a match to TRBD2. Losses at the gene ends were 8 bases for V and 1 base for J; bases not matched to a gene: 5. In germline, CDR1 is SGHTA, CDR2 FQGNSA. The CDR3 loop spans 13 amino acids. This CDR3 reads CASQFSGSYEQYF. DNA for the CDR3: TGTGCCAGCCAATTTAGCGGGTCCTACGAGCAGTACTTC.

In this sample, this clonotype turned up many times. The chain joins TRBV5-4 to TRBJ2-1, with 10 bases identical to TRBD2. The V gene end was trimmed by 4 bases and the J gene end by 8 bases; junction bases not matched to a gene: 9. Per germline, CDR1 SGHNT and CDR2 YYREEE (reference sequence). This CDR3 spans 15 amino acids. CDR3 DNA: TGTGCCAGCAGCCCACCTAGCGGGGGAAAGGATGAGCAGTTCTTC. Amino acid sequence: CASSPPSGGKDEQFF. Variable domain in full (rest from reference TRBV5-4 and TRBJ2-1): ETGVTQSPTHLIKTRGQQVTLRCSSQSGHNTVSWYQQALGQGPQFIFQYYREEENGRGNFPPRFSGLQFPNYSSELNVNALELDDSALYLCASSPPSGGKDEQFFGPGTRLTVL.

The rearrangement links TRBV20-1 to TRBJ2-1; 8 positions agree with TRBD2. CDR1 DFQATT and CDR2 SNEGSKA come from the germline V gene (reference sequence). V shed 3 bases, J shed 5 bases, and the junction held 9 bases outside the gene matches. This CDR3 has 15 residues. The CDR3 loop reads CSARGSGTRDNEQFF. CDR3 nucleotide sequence: TGCAGTGCTAGGGGATCCGGGACTAGGGACAATGAGCAGTTCTTC.

In its sample, this clonotype was seen a few times. The V and J genes are TRBV11-2 and TRBJ2-5; D is perhaps TRBD1 (6 bases). The germline V gene has CDR1 SGHAT and CDR2 FQNNGV. This CDR3 is 13 amino acids long. The germline V and J ends were trimmed by 5 bases and 2 bases, with 9 bases remaining between them. The CDR3 reads CASSNRDQETQYF. In DNA, the CDR3 is TGTGCCAGCAGCAACAGGGATCAAGAGACCCAGTACTTC.

This clonotype was found many times. The gene calls are TRBV4-3 and TRBJ2-1; D not resolved. The CDR3 loop spans 17 amino acids. Trimming shortened V by 0 bases and J by 2 bases, and 14 bases separated the two germline ends. The germline gives CDR1 LGHNA, CDR2 YSLEER. CDR3 region: CASSQESSSRTYNEQFF. CDR3 nucleotides: TGCGCCAGCAGCCAAGAGTCGTCGAGCAGAACCTACAATGAGCAGTTCTTC.

The sample holds many counts of this clonotype. V and J are TRBV29-1 and TRBJ2-3, with D possibly TRBD1 on 6 matching bases. V lost 8 bases and J 1 base, leaving 13 bases between the germline ends. Looked up from germline, CDR1 is SQVTM and CDR2 is ANQGSEA. The CDR3 extends over 13 amino acids. The DNA for the CDR3 is TGCAGCTTGAGACAGGAGGGCACAGATACGCAGTATTTT. Its translation is CSLRQEGTDTQYF.

In this sample, this clonotype turned up a few times. The CDR3 spells CASSPPIGHEQYF. DNA for the CDR3: TGCGCCAGCAGCCCCCCTATTGGGCACGAGCAGTACTTC. The chain couples TRBV4-1 to TRBJ2-7; D gene uncertain. Germline V gene data show CDR1 as MGHRA and CDR2 as YSYEKL. The V and J ends lost 4 bases and 5 bases respectively, with 12 bases between them. The CDR3 runs to 13 residues.